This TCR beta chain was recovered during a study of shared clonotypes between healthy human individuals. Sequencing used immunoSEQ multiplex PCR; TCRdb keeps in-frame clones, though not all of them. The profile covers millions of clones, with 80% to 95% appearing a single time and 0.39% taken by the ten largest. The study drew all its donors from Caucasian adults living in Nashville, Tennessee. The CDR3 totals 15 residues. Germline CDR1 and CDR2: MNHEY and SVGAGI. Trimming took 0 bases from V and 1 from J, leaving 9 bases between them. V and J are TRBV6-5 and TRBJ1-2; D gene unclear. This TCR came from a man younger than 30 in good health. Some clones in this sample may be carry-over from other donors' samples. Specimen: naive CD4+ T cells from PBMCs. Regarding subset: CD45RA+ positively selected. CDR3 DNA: TGTGCCAGCAGTTACTCAGGGCAGGATAACTATGGCTACACCTTC. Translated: CASSYSGQDNYGYTF.